These T cell receptor beta chains were read from a single sample in a study of blood T cell repertoires in COVID-19. Measured with immunoSEQ multiplex PCR; TCRdb has only the in-frame clones, and not every one. Among around 200,000 clones listed, approximately 89% were seen once. Material for sequencing was PBMCs or T cells enriched from blood (not recorded which). The receptor set was obtained from a woman aged 40 to 50 with acute COVID-19. Each CDR3 is given with its conserved first and last residue. The D gene is left open where the match is weak. Clone size is shown for a subset of rows, as once, few, many or a class of expanded clone.

v_gene: TRBV29-1; abundance: .; d_gene: TRBD1; j_gene: TRBJ2-2; CDR3aa: CSVVGQGATGELFF; CDR3nt: TGCAGCGTTGTGGGACAGGGGGCTACCGGGGAGCTGTTTTTT
v_gene: TRBV6-6; abundance: .; d_gene: .; j_gene: TRBJ2-7; CDR3aa: CASSYRGSSYEQYF; CDR3nt: TGTGCCAGCAGTTACAGGGGGAGCTCCTACGAGCAGTACTTC
v_gene: TRBV5-6; abundance: .; d_gene: TRBD1; j_gene: TRBJ2-1; CDR3aa: CASSSAGTANNEQFF; CDR3nt: TGTGCCAGCAGCTCCGCCGGGACAGCTAACAATGAGCAGTTCTTC
v_gene: TRBV20-1; abundance: .; d_gene: .; j_gene: TRBJ2-5; CDR3aa: CSAKTGETQYF; CDR3nt: TGCAGTGCTAAGACTGGGGAGACCCAGTACTTC
v_gene: TRBV11-2; abundance: .; d_gene: TRBD1; j_gene: TRBJ1-1; CDR3aa: CASSQQGANTEAFF; CDR3nt: TGTGCCAGCAGCCAACAGGGGGCGAATACTGAAGCTTTCTTT
v_gene: TRBV7-2; abundance: .; d_gene: .; j_gene: TRBJ2-1; CDR3aa: CASSLVRGINNEQFF; CDR3nt: TGTGCCAGCAGCTTAGTTAGAGGGATTAACAATGAGCAGTTCTTC
v_gene: TRBV2; abundance: .; d_gene: TRBD2; j_gene: TRBJ2-1; CDR3aa: CASSELAGEILAINEQFF; CDR3nt: TGTGCCAGCAGTGAATTAGCGGGAGAAATTTTGGCGATTAATGAGCAGTTCTTC
v_gene: TRBV5-6; abundance: .; d_gene: TRBD2; j_gene: TRBJ2-7; CDR3aa: CASSPGGYEQYF; CDR3nt: TGTGCCAGCAGCCCGGGGGGCTACGAGCAGTACTTC
v_gene: TRBV19; abundance: .; d_gene: TRBD2; j_gene: TRBJ2-1; CDR3aa: CASSITSGTYNEQFF; CDR3nt: TGTGCCAGTAGTATCACTAGCGGAACCTACAATGAGCAGTTCTTC
v_gene: TRBV11-2; abundance: .; d_gene: .; j_gene: TRBJ2-5; CDR3aa: CASSLSETQYF; CDR3nt: TGTGCCAGCAGCTTAAGCGAGACCCAGTACTTC
v_gene: TRBV7-9; abundance: once; d_gene: .; j_gene: TRBJ2-3; CDR3aa: CASSLGGLSTDTQYF; CDR3nt: TGTGCCAGCAGCTTAGGGGGGCTAAGCACAGATACGCAGTATTTT
v_gene: TRBV11-2; abundance: .; d_gene: .; j_gene: TRBJ2-2; CDR3aa: CASSLGGSGGELFF; CDR3nt: TGTGCCAGCAGCTTAGGTGGTTCGGGTGGGGAGCTGTTTTTT
v_gene: TRBV29-1; abundance: .; d_gene: .; j_gene: TRBJ1-1; CDR3aa: CSVEKSGRRNTEAFF; CDR3nt: TGCAGCGTTGAGAAATCAGGGCGAAGGAACACTGAAGCTTTCTTT
v_gene: TRBV29-1; abundance: .; d_gene: .; j_gene: TRBJ1-2; CDR3aa: CSVGVHYYGYTF; CDR3nt: TGCAGCGTTGGCGTCCACTACTATGGCTACACCTTC
v_gene: TRBV7-9; abundance: .; d_gene: TRBD1; j_gene: TRBJ2-7; CDR3aa: CASLGEGTGSYEQYF; CDR3nt: TGTGCCAGCCTGGGGGAAGGGACAGGGTCCTACGAGCAGTACTTC
v_gene: TRBV12-3/TRBV12-4; abundance: .; d_gene: .; j_gene: TRBJ1-3; CDR3aa: CASSPRGTIYF; CDR3nt: TGTGCCAGCAGTCCCAGGGGTACCATATATTTT
v_gene: TRBV5-1; abundance: .; d_gene: .; j_gene: TRBJ1-6; CDR3aa: CASSSRPLTGSEIGIDSPLHF; CDR3nt: TGCGCCAGCAGCTCCCGCCCTCTGACAGGCTCGGAGATTGGTATTGATTCACCCCTCCACTTT
v_gene: TRBV5-1; abundance: .; d_gene: .; j_gene: TRBJ2-7; CDR3aa: CASSLYSGGGFYEQYF; CDR3nt: TGCGCCAGCAGCTTGTATTCAGGGGGAGGTTTCTACGAGCAGTACTTC
v_gene: TRBV28; abundance: .; d_gene: .; j_gene: TRBJ1-6; CDR3aa: CASSLGPRGSYNSPLHF; CDR3nt: TGTGCCAGCAGTTTAGGGCCACGGGGGTCCTATAATTCACCCCTCCACTTT
v_gene: TRBV5-3; abundance: .; d_gene: TRBD1; j_gene: TRBJ1-2; CDR3aa: CARSGGQGTAGYTF; CDR3nt: TGTGCCAGAAGCGGGGGACAGGGAACTGCTGGCTACACCTTC
v_gene: TRBV5-4; abundance: .; d_gene: TRBD2; j_gene: TRBJ2-1; CDR3aa: CASNPSGTYYNEQFF; CDR3nt: TGTGCCAGCAACCCCAGCGGGACCTACTACAATGAGCAGTTCTTC
v_gene: TRBV5-6; abundance: .; d_gene: .; j_gene: TRBJ1-2; CDR3aa: CASSRSGVRYGYTF; CDR3nt: TGTGCCAGCAGCCGGTCAGGGGTTCGGTATGGCTACACCTTC
v_gene: TRBV15; abundance: .; d_gene: TRBD2; j_gene: TRBJ2-4; CDR3aa: CATSGGGNIQYF; CDR3nt: TGTGCCACCAGTGGGGGGGGGAACATTCAGTACTTC
v_gene: TRBV7-3; abundance: .; d_gene: .; j_gene: TRBJ1-2; CDR3aa: CASSLNGGYYGYTF; CDR3nt: TGTGCCAGCAGCTTAAACGGGGGTTACTATGGCTACACCTTC
v_gene: TRBV19; abundance: .; d_gene: .; j_gene: TRBJ2-7; CDR3aa: CASSPRALSEQYF; CDR3nt: TGTGCCAGTAGTCCCCGTGCGCTTTCCGAGCAGTACTTC
v_gene: TRBV5-1; abundance: .; d_gene: TRBD2; j_gene: TRBJ2-5; CDR3aa: CASSQGSLAGITQYF; CDR3nt: TGCGCCAGCAGCCAAGGCTCCCTAGCGGGGATCACCCAGTACTTC
v_gene: TRBV7-6; abundance: few; d_gene: TRBD1; j_gene: TRBJ1-3; CDR3aa: CASSLLSRGQGNTIYF; CDR3nt: TGTGCCAGCAGCTTATTGAGCAGGGGGCAGGGAAACACCATATATTTT
v_gene: TRBV2; abundance: once; d_gene: .; j_gene: TRBJ2-4; CDR3aa: CASSDRDRPYRRGLAKNIQYF; CDR3nt: TGTGCCAGCAGCGATCGAGACAGGCCGTATCGGAGAGGACTAGCCAAAAACATTCAGTACTTC
v_gene: TRBV27; abundance: .; d_gene: TRBD1; j_gene: TRBJ2-3; CDR3aa: CASSSSTGAGDTQYF; CDR3nt: TGTGCCAGCAGTTCGTCAACAGGGGCGGGAGATACGCAGTATTTT
v_gene: TRBV19; abundance: .; d_gene: TRBD1; j_gene: TRBJ2-7; CDR3aa: CASSPGQNTHYEQYF; CDR3nt: TGTGCCAGTAGTCCGGGACAGAATACTCACTACGAGCAGTACTTC
v_gene: TRBV7-6; abundance: few; d_gene: .; j_gene: TRBJ2-1; CDR3aa: CASSSGGHNEQFF; CDR3nt: TGTGCCAGCAGCTCGGGGGGCCACAATGAGCAGTTCTTC
v_gene: TRBV28; abundance: .; d_gene: .; j_gene: TRBJ2-5; CDR3aa: CASSDPRVQYF; CDR3nt: TGTGCCAGCAGTGATCCCCGGGTTCAGTACTTC
v_gene: TRBV19; abundance: .; d_gene: TRBD2; j_gene: TRBJ2-7; CDR3aa: CASSIASGGLASYEQYF; CDR3nt: TGTGCCAGTAGTATCGCGTCTGGGGGACTAGCTTCCTACGAGCAGTACTTC
v_gene: TRBV27; abundance: .; d_gene: .; j_gene: TRBJ1-5; CDR3aa: CASGFGGAGQPQHF; CDR3nt: TGTGCCAGCGGATTTGGGGGGGCGGGTCAGCCCCAGCATTTT
v_gene: TRBV4-2; abundance: .; d_gene: .; j_gene: TRBJ1-4; CDR3aa: CASRRHPTNEKLFF; CDR3nt: TGTGCCAGCAGGAGGCACCCAACTAATGAAAAACTGTTTTTT
v_gene: TRBV15; abundance: .; d_gene: .; j_gene: TRBJ1-2; CDR3aa: CATSRERGGYGYTF; CDR3nt: TGTGCCACCAGCAGAGAAAGGGGCGGTTATGGCTACACCTTC
v_gene: TRBV18; abundance: .; d_gene: .; j_gene: TRBJ1-3; CDR3aa: CASSPPRAGVPGNTIYF; CDR3nt: TGTGCCAGCTCACCACCTAGGGCAGGGGTCCCTGGAAACACCATATATTTT
v_gene: TRBV4-1; abundance: few; d_gene: .; j_gene: TRBJ1-2; CDR3aa: CASSQARQPNGYTF; CDR3nt: TGCGCCAGCAGCCAAGCCAGACAGCCAAATGGCTACACCTTC
v_gene: TRBV18; abundance: .; d_gene: TRBD2; j_gene: TRBJ2-5; CDR3aa: CASSPESGGKKTQYF; CDR3nt: TGTGCCAGCTCACCCGAGAGCGGGGGGAAAAAGACCCAGTACTTC
v_gene: TRBV4-2; abundance: .; d_gene: .; j_gene: TRBJ1-3; CDR3aa: CASSPPGRVHTIYF; CDR3nt: TGTGCCAGCAGCCCCCCTGGGCGGGTCCACACCATATATTTT
v_gene: TRBV4-1; abundance: .; d_gene: .; j_gene: TRBJ1-1; CDR3aa: CASSSLSGGTEAFF; CDR3nt: TGCGCCAGCAGCTCCCTTAGTGGGGGGACTGAAGCTTTCTTT
v_gene: TRBV6-5; abundance: .; d_gene: .; j_gene: TRBJ1-2; CDR3aa: CASRNTGRRDDGYTF; CDR3nt: TGTGCCAGCAGGAATACAGGGAGAAGGGATGATGGCTACACCTTC
v_gene: TRBV27; abundance: .; d_gene: TRBD1; j_gene: TRBJ1-5; CDR3aa: CASRDRGGVSNQPQHF; CDR3nt: TGTGCCAGCAGGGACAGGGGTGGGGTGAGCAATCAGCCCCAGCATTTT
v_gene: TRBV12-3/TRBV12-4; abundance: .; d_gene: .; j_gene: TRBJ1-4; CDR3aa: CASSLAGVEKLFF; CDR3nt: TGTGCCAGCAGTTTAGCCGGGGTAGAAAAACTGTTTTTT
v_gene: TRBV11-2; abundance: .; d_gene: TRBD1; j_gene: TRBJ2-2; CDR3aa: CASSLGDRGHRGAVF; CDR3nt: TGTGCCAGCAGCTTAGGAGACAGGGGACACCGGGGAGCTGTTTTT
v_gene: TRBV7-2; abundance: .; d_gene: TRBD2; j_gene: TRBJ2-2; CDR3aa: CASSLYGLANFGELFF; CDR3nt: TGTGCCAGCAGCTTATATGGACTAGCGAATTTTGGGGAGCTGTTTTTT
v_gene: TRBV30; abundance: .; d_gene: TRBD1; j_gene: TRBJ1-3; CDR3aa: CAWSVLGRGISGNTIYF; CDR3nt: TGTGCCTGGAGTGTACTTGGCAGGGGGATATCTGGAAACACCATATATTTT
v_gene: TRBV2; abundance: .; d_gene: TRBD1; j_gene: TRBJ1-6; CDR3aa: CASSPGQGPGSPLHF; CDR3nt: TGTGCCAGCAGCCCGGGACAGGGCCCTGGTTCACCCCTCCACTTT
v_gene: TRBV30; abundance: .; d_gene: TRBD1; j_gene: TRBJ1-2; CDR3aa: CAWSEILTGVNGYTF; CDR3nt: TGTGCCTGGAGTGAGATATTGACAGGGGTAAATGGCTACACCTTC
v_gene: TRBV19; abundance: .; d_gene: TRBD2; j_gene: TRBJ2-5; CDR3aa: CASSILAGGRGQETQYF; CDR3nt: TGTGCCAGTAGTATACTAGCGGGAGGGCGCGGTCAAGAGACCCAGTACTTC
v_gene: TRBV7-9; abundance: .; d_gene: .; j_gene: TRBJ2-2; CDR3aa: CASSSDIPGELFF; CDR3nt: TGTGCCAGCAGCTCCGACATTCCCGGGGAGCTGTTTTTT
v_gene: TRBV4-2; abundance: once; d_gene: .; j_gene: TRBJ2-3; CDR3aa: CASSLRLADTQYF; CDR3nt: TGTGCCAGCAGCTTGCGGTTGGCAGATACGCAGTATTTT
v_gene: TRBV4-1; abundance: few; d_gene: .; j_gene: TRBJ2-2; CDR3aa: CASSQESRIFGELFF; CDR3nt: TGCGCCAGCAGCCAAGAGTCCAGGATTTTCGGGGAGCTGTTTTTT
v_gene: TRBV6-1; abundance: .; d_gene: TRBD2; j_gene: TRBJ2-3; CDR3aa: CASSGRLAGDTDTQYF; CDR3nt: TGTGCCAGCAGTGGACGACTAGCGGGGGACACAGATACGCAGTATTTT
v_gene: TRBV28; abundance: .; d_gene: .; j_gene: TRBJ2-1; CDR3aa: CATRGYNEQFF; CDR3nt: TGTGCCACCCGGGGGTACAATGAGCAGTTCTTC
v_gene: TRBV9; abundance: once; d_gene: TRBD2; j_gene: TRBJ2-3; CDR3aa: CASSARTSGGRGGYTDTQYF; CDR3nt: TGTGCCAGCAGCGCCCGGACTAGCGGGGGGCGTGGAGGGTACACAGATACGCAGTATTTT
v_gene: TRBV19; abundance: .; d_gene: .; j_gene: TRBJ2-6; CDR3aa: CASSPRISGANVLTF; CDR3nt: TGTGCCAGTAGTCCCAGAATCTCTGGGGCCAACGTCCTGACTTTC
v_gene: TRBV5-1; abundance: .; d_gene: TRBD2; j_gene: TRBJ2-7; CDR3aa: CASSLGLAGDTYEQYF; CDR3nt: TGCGCCAGCAGCTTGGGACTAGCGGGAGACACCTACGAGCAGTACTTC
v_gene: TRBV19; abundance: .; d_gene: TRBD1; j_gene: TRBJ2-7; CDR3aa: CASSISGTAYEQYF; CDR3nt: TGTGCCAGTAGTATATCCGGGACAGCCTACGAGCAGTACTTC